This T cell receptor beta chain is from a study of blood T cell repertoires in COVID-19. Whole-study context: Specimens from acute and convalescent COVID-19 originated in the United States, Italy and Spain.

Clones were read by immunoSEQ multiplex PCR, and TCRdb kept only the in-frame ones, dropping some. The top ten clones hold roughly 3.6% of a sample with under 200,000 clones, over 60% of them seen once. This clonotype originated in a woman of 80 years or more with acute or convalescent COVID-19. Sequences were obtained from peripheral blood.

The CDR3 reads CASSMSQGNEKLFF. The DNA for the CDR3 is TGTGCCAGCAGCATGTCCCAGGGCAATGAAAAACTGTTTTTT. The genes are TRBV7-9 and TRBJ1-4; D perhaps matches TRBD1 (5 bases). Per germline, CDR1 SEHNR and CDR2 FQNEAQ (reference sequence). Trimming took off 5 bases at V and 5 bases at J, with 12 bases between the two ends. This CDR3 contains 14 residues.